The rows below give T cell receptor beta chains drawn from one sample of a study of cytomegalovirus exposure and HLA in healthy donors. Sequencing used immunoSEQ multiplex PCR; TCRdb keeps in-frame clones, though not all of them. Of around 150,000 clones in the sample, approximately 79% were seen once. Sequenced material: PBMCs. The receptors were gathered from a male donor in good health and CMV-seronegative. The CDR3 runs from the conserved cysteine through the conserved F or W. A D gene is named only where the DNA matches it firmly. Not every row has a clone size; where given, it reads once, few, many or a size class.

abundance,j_gene,d_gene,v_gene,CDR3aa,CDR3nt
.,TRBJ1-1,TRBD1,TRBV2,CASSGTVENTEAFF,TGTGCCAGCAGCGGGACAGTGGAGAACACTGAAGCTTTCTTT
few,TRBJ2-2,.,TRBV7-3,CASSPGTLYTGELFF,TGTGCCAGCAGCCCCGGGACTCTATATACCGGGGAGCTGTTTTTT
.,TRBJ2-1,.,TRBV7-3,CASSPMRVPNEQFF,TGTGCCAGCAGCCCTATGAGAGTTCCTAATGAGCAGTTCTTC
.,TRBJ2-3,.,TRBV10-3,CAINQEGTQYF,TGTGCCATCAACCAGGAAGGAACGCAGTATTTT
once,TRBJ2-1,.,TRBV15,CATLRGDTSYNEQFF,TGTGCCACCTTGAGAGGGGACACCTCCTACAATGAGCAGTTCTTC
.,TRBJ2-1,.,TRBV30,CAWSGLRWEKFF,TGTGCCTGGAGTGGCCTCAGGTGGGAGAAGTTCTTC
.,TRBJ1-1,TRBD1,TRBV6-1,CASTAADRFRTEAFF,TGTGCCAGCACCGCAGCGGACAGGTTTAGGACTGAAGCTTTCTTT
few,TRBJ1-6,TRBD1,TRBV19,CASSRTGNSPLHF,TGTGCCAGTTCCCGGACAGGGAACTCACCCCTCCACTTT
.,TRBJ2-7,.,TRBV7-9,CASSLYNRHEQYF,TGTGCCAGCAGCCTATATAACCGTCACGAGCAGTACTTC
once,TRBJ2-5,TRBD2,TRBV27,CASSLGLAGDETQYF,TGTGCCAGCAGTCTTGGACTAGCGGGAGATGAGACCCAGTACTTC
.,TRBJ1-2,TRBD1,TRBV18,CASSPPRDRGLYGYTF,TGTGCCAGCTCACCACCCCGGGACAGGGGGCTCTATGGCTACACCTTC
.,TRBJ1-2,.,TRBV6-5,CASSYSRQGTGYGYTF,TGTGCCAGCAGTTACTCGAGGCAGGGCACGGGCTATGGCTACACCTTC
few,TRBJ2-1,.,TRBV4-1,CASSQVDMGWSYNEQFF,TGCGCCAGCAGCCAGGTCGACATGGGTTGGTCCTACAATGAGCAGTTCTTC
.,TRBJ1-2,.,TRBV30,CAWSETIGNGYTF,TGTGCCTGGAGCGAGACTATAGGGAACGGCTACACCTTC
.,TRBJ2-3,TRBD2,TRBV7-9,CASSPGLAGGTDTQYF,TGTGCCAGCAGCCCCGGACTAGCGGGAGGGACAGATACGCAGTATTTT
.,TRBJ2-5,TRBD2,TRBV27,CASSPSGSPGKTQYF,TGTGCCAGCAGTCCAAGCGGGAGTCCGGGGAAGACCCAGTACTTC
.,TRBJ1-5,.,TRBV6-1,CASAGRENQPQHF,TGTGCCAGCGCAGGGAGGGAGAACCAGCCCCAGCATTTT
few,TRBJ2-2,TRBD1,TRBV9,CASSVPGGTGELFF,TGTGCCAGCAGCGTCCCAGGGGGAACCGGGGAGCTGTTTTTT
.,TRBJ1-1,.,TRBV19,CASSTTGLNTEAFF,TGTGCCAGTAGTACTACAGGGCTGAACACTGAAGCTTTCTTT
.,TRBJ2-1,.,TRBV5-1,CASSLAPNSYNEQFF,TGCGCCAGCAGCTTGGCCCCCAATTCCTACAATGAGCAGTTCTTC
.,TRBJ2-7,TRBD2,TRBV4-2,CASRGLAGTYF,TGTGCCAGCCGGGGACTAGCGGGAACATACTTC
few,TRBJ2-3,TRBD2,TRBV5-6,CASSLAVSGGTDTQYF,TGTGCCAGCAGCTTGGCCGTCAGCGGGGGCACAGATACGCAGTATTTT
.,TRBJ2-7,.,TRBV5-1,CASSLSGGTYEQYF,TGCGCCAGCAGCCTTAGCGGAGGAACCTACGAGCAGTACTTC
.,TRBJ2-2,.,TRBV5-8,CASSPRGELFF,TGTGCCAGCAGCCCCCGGGGGGAGCTGTTTTTT
once,TRBJ1-4,.,TRBV7-6,CASSAVGVDEKLFF,TGTGCCAGCAGCGCCGTCGGGGTGGATGAAAAACTGTTTTTT
once,TRBJ2-1,TRBD2,TRBV7-9,CASSSRSGTSYNEQFF,TGTGCCAGCAGCTCCAGGAGCGGGACTTCCTACAATGAGCAGTTCTTC
.,TRBJ2-7,TRBD1,TRBV6-6,CASSSRQGPYEQYF,TGTGCCAGCAGTTCCCGACAGGGACCGTACGAGCAGTACTTC
.,TRBJ2-1,.,TRBV9,CASSVSSTRNNEQFF,TGTGCCAGCAGCGTATCCTCAACTAGAAACAATGAGCAGTTCTTC
.,TRBJ2-5,.,TRBV6-1,CASVRETKETQYF,TGTGCCAGCGTTAGGGAGACAAAGGAGACCCAGTACTTC
.,TRBJ2-7,TRBD2,TRBV4-1,CASSQESPSGYEQYF,TGCGCCAGCAGCCAAGAAAGTCCTAGCGGCTACGAGCAGTACTTC
.,TRBJ2-2,TRBD2,TRBV7-9,CSSRPGLAGPNTGELFF,TGTTCCAGCAGGCCGGGACTAGCGGGACCTAACACCGGGGAGCTGTTTTTT
.,TRBJ2-7,TRBD2,TRBV5-1,CASSLAGPFYEQYF,TGCGCCAGCAGCCTAGCGGGGCCTTTCTACGAGCAGTACTTC
.,TRBJ1-6,.,TRBV21-1,CASSKVRGQDSPLHF,TGTGCCAGCAGCAAAGTCAGGGGGCAGGATTCACCCCTCCACTTT
.,TRBJ1-6,TRBD1,TRBV13,CASSPARGSPLHF,TGTGCCAGCAGCCCAGCCAGGGGGTCACCCCTCCACTTT
.,TRBJ2-7,TRBD2,TRBV4-3,CASSQDSPPSSGGREQYF,TGCGCCAGCAGCCAAGATTCTCCCCCCTCTAGCGGAGGGCGCGAGCAGTACTTC
.,TRBJ2-3,.,TRBV2,CASSGRGPTDTQYF,TGTGCCAGCAGTGGGAGGGGACCCACAGATACGCAGTATTTT